Included here is one TCR beta chain sequence, with context. This specimen belongs to a study of shared clonotypes between healthy human individuals. CD4+ cells underwent separation, giving CD45RA+ naive and CD45RA-negative memory subsets. TCRdb's table, derived via immunoSEQ multiplex PCR, lists solely in-frame clones and lacks some. The repertoire consists of hundreds of thousands of clones, with roughly 70% occurring once and the leading ten covering under 2%. V dropped 7 bases and J dropped 1 base, with 15 bases sitting between them. The CDR3 is made up of 14 amino acids. Germline V lookup: CDR1 SGHRS, CDR2 YFSETQ.

The sequence was obtained from a woman aged 30 to 39 in good health. V usage is TRBV5-1 and J usage is TRBJ2-7; a possible D gene is TRBD2 (6 bases). Sequencing used memory CD4+ T cells sorted from blood. Regarding subset: CD45RA-negative fraction. The CDR3 DNA reads as TGCGCCAGCTCCCAGGAAGGGAGGTCCTACGAGCAGTACTTC. Protein product: CASSQEGRSYEQYF. Full variable domain (missing parts from reference TRBV5-1 and TRBJ2-7): KAGVTQTPRYLIKTRGQQVTLSCSPISGHRSVSWYQQTPGQGLQFLFEYFSETQRNKGNFPGRFSGRQFSNSRSEMNVSTLELGDSALYLCASSQEGRSYEQYFGPGTRLTVT.